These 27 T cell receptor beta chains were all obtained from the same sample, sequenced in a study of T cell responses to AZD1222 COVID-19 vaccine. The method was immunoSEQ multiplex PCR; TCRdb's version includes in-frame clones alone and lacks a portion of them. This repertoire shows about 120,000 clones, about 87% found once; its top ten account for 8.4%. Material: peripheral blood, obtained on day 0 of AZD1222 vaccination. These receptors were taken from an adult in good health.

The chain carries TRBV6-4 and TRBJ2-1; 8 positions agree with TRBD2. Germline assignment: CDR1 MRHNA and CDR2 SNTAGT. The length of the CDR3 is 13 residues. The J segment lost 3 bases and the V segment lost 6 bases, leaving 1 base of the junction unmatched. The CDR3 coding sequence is TGTGCCAGCAGCCGGGAGGGCTACAATGAGCAGTTCTTC. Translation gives CASSREGYNEQFF.

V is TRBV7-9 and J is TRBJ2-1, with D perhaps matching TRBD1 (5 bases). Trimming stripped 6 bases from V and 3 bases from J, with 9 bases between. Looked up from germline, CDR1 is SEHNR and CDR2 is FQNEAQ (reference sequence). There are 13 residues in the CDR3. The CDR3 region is CASSPDNYNEQFF. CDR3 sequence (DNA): TGTGCCAGCAGTCCGGACAACTACAATGAGCAGTTCTTC. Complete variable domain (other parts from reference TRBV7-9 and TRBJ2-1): DTGVSQNPRHKITKRGQNVTFRCDPISEHNRLYWYRQTLGQGPEFLTYFQNEAQLEKSRLLSDRFSAERPKGSFSTLEIQRTEQGDSAMYLCASSPDNYNEQFFGPGTRLTVL.

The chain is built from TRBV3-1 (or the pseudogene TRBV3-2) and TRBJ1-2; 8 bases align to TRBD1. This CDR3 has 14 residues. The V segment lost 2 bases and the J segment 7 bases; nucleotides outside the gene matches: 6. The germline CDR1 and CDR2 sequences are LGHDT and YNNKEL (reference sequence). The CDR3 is CASSQPDRDGGYTF. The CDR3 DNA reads TGTGCCAGCAGCCAACCGGACAGGGACGGTGGCTACACCTTC.

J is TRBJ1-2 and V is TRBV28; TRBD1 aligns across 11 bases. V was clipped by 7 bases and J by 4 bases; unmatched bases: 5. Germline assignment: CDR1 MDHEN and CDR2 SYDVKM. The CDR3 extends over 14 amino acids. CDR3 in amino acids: CASKGTGGAYGYTF. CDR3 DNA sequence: TGTGCCAGCAAAGGGACAGGGGGGGCCTATGGCTACACCTTC.

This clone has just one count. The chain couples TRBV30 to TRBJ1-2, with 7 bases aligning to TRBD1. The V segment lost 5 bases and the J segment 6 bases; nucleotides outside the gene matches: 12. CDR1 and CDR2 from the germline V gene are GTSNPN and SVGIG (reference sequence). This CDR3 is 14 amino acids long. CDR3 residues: CAWGKRDSSNGYTF. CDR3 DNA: TGTGCCTGGGGAAAACGGGACAGCTCAAATGGCTACACCTTC. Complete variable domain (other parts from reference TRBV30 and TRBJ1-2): SQTIHQWPATLVQPVGSPLSLECTVEGTSNPNLYWYRQAAGRGLQLLFYSVGIGQISSEVPQNLSASRPQDRQFILSSKKLLLSDSGFYLCAWGKRDSSNGYTFGSGTRLTVV.

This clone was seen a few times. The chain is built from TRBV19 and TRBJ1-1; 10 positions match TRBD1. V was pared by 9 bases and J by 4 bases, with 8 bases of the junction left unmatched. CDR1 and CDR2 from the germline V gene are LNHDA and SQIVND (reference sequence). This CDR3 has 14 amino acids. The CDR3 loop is CASRTGGMGTEAFF. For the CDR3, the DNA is TGTGCCAGCCGGACAGGGGGGATGGGCACTGAAGCTTTCTTT.

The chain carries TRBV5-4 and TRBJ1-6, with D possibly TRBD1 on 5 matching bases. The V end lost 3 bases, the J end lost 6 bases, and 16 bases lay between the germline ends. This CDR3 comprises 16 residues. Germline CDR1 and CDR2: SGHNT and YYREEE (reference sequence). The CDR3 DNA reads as TGTGCCAGCAGCTCCCCGCCCAGGGACGGTAATTCACCCCTCCACTTT. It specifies CASSSPPRDGNSPLHF.

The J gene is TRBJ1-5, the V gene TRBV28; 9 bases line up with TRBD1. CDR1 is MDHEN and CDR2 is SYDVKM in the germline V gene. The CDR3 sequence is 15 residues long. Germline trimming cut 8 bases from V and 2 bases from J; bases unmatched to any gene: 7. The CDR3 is CASAVWTGGNQPQHF. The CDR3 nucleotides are TGTGCCAGCGCCGTTTGGACAGGGGGCAATCAGCCCCAGCATTTT.

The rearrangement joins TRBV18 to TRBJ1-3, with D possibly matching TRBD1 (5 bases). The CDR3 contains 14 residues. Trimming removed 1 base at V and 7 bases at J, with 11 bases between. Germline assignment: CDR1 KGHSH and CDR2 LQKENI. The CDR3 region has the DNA TGTGCCAGCTCACCACAGTTCAGGGAGAACACCATATATTTT. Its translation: CASSPQFRENTIYF.

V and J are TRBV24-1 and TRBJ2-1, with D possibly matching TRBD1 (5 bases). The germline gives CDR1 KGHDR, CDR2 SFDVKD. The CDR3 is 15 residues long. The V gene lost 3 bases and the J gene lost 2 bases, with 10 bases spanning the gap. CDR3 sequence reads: CATSDPRVTYNEQFF. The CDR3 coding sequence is TGTGCCACCAGTGATCCCAGGGTTACCTACAATGAGCAGTTCTTC.

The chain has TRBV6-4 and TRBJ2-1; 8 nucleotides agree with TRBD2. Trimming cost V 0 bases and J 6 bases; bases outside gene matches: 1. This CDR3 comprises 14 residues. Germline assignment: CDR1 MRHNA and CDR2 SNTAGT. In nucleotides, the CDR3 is TGTGCCAGCAGTGACTCCGGGACTAGCAATGAGCAGTTCTTC. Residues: CASSDSGTSNEQFF.

CDR3 sequence (DNA): TGTGCCAGCAGCTTCGCGGGTAATTCACCCCTCCACTTT. Amino acid sequence: CASSFAGNSPLHF. The gene calls are TRBV7-2 and TRBJ1-6; D remains unclear. The V gene lost 3 bases and the J gene lost 6 bases, with 6 bases spanning the gap. The CDR3 consists of 13 residues. The V gene's germline CDR1 is SGHTA and CDR2 FQGNSA.

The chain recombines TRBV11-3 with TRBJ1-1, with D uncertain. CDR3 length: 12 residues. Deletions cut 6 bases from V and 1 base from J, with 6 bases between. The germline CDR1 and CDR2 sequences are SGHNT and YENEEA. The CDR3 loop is CASRGKNTEAFF. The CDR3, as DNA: TGTGCCAGCAGGGGGAAGAACACTGAAGCTTTCTTT.

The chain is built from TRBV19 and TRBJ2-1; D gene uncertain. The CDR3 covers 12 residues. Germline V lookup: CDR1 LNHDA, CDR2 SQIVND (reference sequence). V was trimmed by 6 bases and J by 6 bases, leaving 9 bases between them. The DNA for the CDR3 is TGTGCCAGTAGCCAACGCCCCAATGAGCAGTTCTTC. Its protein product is CASSQRPNEQFF.

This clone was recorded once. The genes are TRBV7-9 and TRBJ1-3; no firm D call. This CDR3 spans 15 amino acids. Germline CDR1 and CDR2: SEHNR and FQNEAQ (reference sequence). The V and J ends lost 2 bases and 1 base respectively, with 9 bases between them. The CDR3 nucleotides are TGTGCCAGCAGCTTACCCGGTCTGTCTGGAAACACCATATATTTT. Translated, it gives CASSLPGLSGNTIYF.

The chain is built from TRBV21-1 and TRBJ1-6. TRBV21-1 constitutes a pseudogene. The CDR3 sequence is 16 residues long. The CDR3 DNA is TGTGCCAGCAACCCTAATGGGACGTTTAATAATTCACCCCTCCACTTT. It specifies CASNPNGTFNNSPLHF.

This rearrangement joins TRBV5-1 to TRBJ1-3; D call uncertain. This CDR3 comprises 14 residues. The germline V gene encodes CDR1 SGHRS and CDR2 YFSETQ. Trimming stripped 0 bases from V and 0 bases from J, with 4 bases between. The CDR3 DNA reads TGCGCCAGCAGCTTGGGGGTCTCTGGAAACACCATATATTTT. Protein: CASSLGVSGNTIYF.

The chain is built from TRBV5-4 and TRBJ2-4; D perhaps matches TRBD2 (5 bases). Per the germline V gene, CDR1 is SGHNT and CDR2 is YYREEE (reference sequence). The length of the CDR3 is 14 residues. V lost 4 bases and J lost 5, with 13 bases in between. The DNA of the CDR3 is TGTGCCAGCAGCCCCCGGGGTACCCAAAACATTCAGTACTTC. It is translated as CASSPRGTQNIQYF.

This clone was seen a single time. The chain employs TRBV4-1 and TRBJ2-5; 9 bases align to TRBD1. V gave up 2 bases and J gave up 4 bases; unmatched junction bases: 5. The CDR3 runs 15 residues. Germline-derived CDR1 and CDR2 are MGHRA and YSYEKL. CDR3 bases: TGCGCCAGCAGCCAACCTGGGACAGGGATAGAGACCCAGTACTTC. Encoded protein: CASSQPGTGIETQYF.

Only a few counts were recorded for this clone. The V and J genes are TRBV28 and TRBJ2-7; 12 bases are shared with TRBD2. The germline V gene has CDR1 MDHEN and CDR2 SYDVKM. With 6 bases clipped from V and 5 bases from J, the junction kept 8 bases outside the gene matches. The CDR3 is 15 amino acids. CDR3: CASRRLAGGTHEQYF. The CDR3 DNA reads TGTGCCAGCAGGCGCCTAGCGGGAGGGACCCACGAGCAGTACTTC.

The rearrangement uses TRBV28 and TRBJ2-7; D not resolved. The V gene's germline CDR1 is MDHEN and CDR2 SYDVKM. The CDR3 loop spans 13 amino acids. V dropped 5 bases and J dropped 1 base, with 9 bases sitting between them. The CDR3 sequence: CASSPPHSYEQYF. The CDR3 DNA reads TGTGCCAGCAGTCCCCCCCATTCCTACGAGCAGTACTTC.

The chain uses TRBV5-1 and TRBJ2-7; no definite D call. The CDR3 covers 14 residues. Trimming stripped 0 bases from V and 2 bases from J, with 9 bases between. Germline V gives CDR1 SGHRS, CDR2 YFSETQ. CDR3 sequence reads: CASSLVSPPYEQYF. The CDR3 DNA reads TGCGCCAGCAGCTTGGTGTCTCCACCCTACGAGCAGTACTTC.

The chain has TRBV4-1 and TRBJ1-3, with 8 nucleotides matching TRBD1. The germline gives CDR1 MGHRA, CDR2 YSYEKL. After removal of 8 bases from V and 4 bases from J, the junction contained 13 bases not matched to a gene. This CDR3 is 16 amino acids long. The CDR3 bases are TGCGCCAGCGGGATCCCCGGACAGGGATCCGGAAACACCATATATTTT. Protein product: CASGIPGQGSGNTIYF.

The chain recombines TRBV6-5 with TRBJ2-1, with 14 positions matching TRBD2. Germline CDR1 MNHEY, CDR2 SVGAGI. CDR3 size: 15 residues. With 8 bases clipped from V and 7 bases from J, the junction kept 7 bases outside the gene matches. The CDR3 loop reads CASGLTSGGANEQFF. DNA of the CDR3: TGTGCCAGCGGGTTGACTAGCGGGGGGGCGAATGAGCAGTTCTTC.

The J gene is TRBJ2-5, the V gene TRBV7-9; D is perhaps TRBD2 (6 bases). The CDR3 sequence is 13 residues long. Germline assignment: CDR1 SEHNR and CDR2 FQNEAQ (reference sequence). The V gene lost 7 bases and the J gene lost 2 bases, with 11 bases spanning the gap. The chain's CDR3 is CASTRDFQETQYF. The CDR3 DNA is TGTGCCAGCACCAGGGACTTTCAAGAGACCCAGTACTTC. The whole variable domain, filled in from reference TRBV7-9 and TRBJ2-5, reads DTGVSQNPRHKITKRGQNVTFRCDPISEHNRLYWYRQTLGQGPEFLTYFQNEAQLEKSRLLSDRFSAERPKGSFSTLEIQRTEQGDSAMYLCASTRDFQETQYFGPGTRLLVL.

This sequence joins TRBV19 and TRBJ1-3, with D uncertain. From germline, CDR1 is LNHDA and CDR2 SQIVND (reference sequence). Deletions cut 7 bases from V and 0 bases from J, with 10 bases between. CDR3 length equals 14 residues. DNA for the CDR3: TGTGCCAGTACCCTAAGGAGCTCTGGAAACACCATATATTTT. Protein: CASTLRSSGNTIYF.

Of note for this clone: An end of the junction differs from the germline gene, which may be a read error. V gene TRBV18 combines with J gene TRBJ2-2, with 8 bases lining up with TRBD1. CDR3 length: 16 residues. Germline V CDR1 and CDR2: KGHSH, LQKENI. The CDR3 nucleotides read TGTGCCAGCTCGCCACCCGGACAGGGCCTTGTCGGGGAGCTGTTTTTT. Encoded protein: CASSPPGQGLVGELFF.